The entry below gives a single T cell receptor beta chain sequence along with its context. This clonotype was seen repeatedly, ten times or more. Its target antigen remains unknown. The record has no base qualities; no much larger clone is one base away. Cut back by 4 bases and 0 bases, the V and J ends lie 13 bases apart. The CDR3 holds 15 amino acids from the cysteine to the phenylalanine. Left in the record is the CDR3 DNA by itself, 45 bases read in frame from the first base. CDR1 and CDR2 are read off the germline V gene as MGHRA and YSYEKL. Naive CD8 T cell libraries were made from 20,000 to 1,000,000 sorted cells using 10%, 30% or 50% of purified RNA. On a BD FACSAria II, naive CD8 T cells were FACS-sorted as CD8+CD4-CCR7+CD45RA+ and collected into RLT Plus buffer. Detection sensitivity was tested by spiking Jurkat RNA equal to 9 to 10 TCR copies' worth into samples containing roughly 18,000-1,000,000 naive CD8 T cells. Enrichment of CD8 T cells was done with RosetteSep CD8+ T Cell Enrichment Cocktail plus Ficoll-Paque, and ACK red cell lysis came afterward.

This specimen comes from a study of molecular identifiers for immune sequencing clone quantification (dated by TCRdb to 2017 to 2018). A note on the overall study: For a replicate experiment, RNA from about 21,000 or 97,000 naive CD8 T cells was divided into five aliquots, of which four were sequenced. The study was a methods study using CD8 T cells to benchmark molecular-identifier clustering-based TCR repertoire sequencing (MIDCIRS) and TCR RNA copy counting.

The library was prepared using PCR. Sequencing used a NextSeq 500. Preparation of bulk TCR libraries followed a previously described approach, with the TCR primers listed in Table S5. The Qiagen AllPrep DNA/RNA kit was used to purify total RNA. Before analysis, reads from multiple sequencing runs of one library were combined. As for the original processing: Reads were retained only if the reads had an exact TCR constant sequence, and the retained reads were trimmed to 150 nt and grouped according to their 12-nt molecular barcodes. Reads in each barcode group were sub-clustered using a 15% Levenshtein threshold, and a quality-weighted consensus sequence was built for each RNA molecule. Non-functional sequences were removed, as were lower-count sequences one edit away from another. Based on a fit of two negative binomial distributions, barcode sub-clusters having less than 20% of the maximum read count were discarded. TCRdb itself trimmed the public reads at Q25 with fastp, ran MiXCR and retained productive beta chains. When rows share a CDR3 protein, they turn into one entry using the most common DNA and genes. TCRdb assigned the V and J calls; the authors' analysis was not used. The sample profile shows around 460,000 distinct CDR3 sequences; 25% of them were found once. Of the sample, about 0.75% is held by the ten largest clones.

General conclusions and limits of the study: The naive libraries included spiked-in Jurkat TCR RNA (about ten copies' worth), and this Jurkat TCR RNA is not part of the donor repertoire. Clones above 20 RNA copies held over 99% of molecules in CMV-specific effector cells but under 1% in naive cells. A single cell's worth of spiked-in Jurkat TCR RNA was reported detectable even among around 970,000 naive CD8 T cells. Identical TCR molecules sharing a barcode could cause highly expanded clone sizes to be underestimated. Modeling indicated approximately 3.1 TCR RNA copies recovered per cell, compared with about 10 by digital PCR, which implies a capture efficiency of around 30%. Without barcode sub-clustering, chimeric consensus sequences inflated TCR diversity; chimeras reached as high as 47%.

Sequences were obtained from naive CD8+ T cells from blood, with Jurkat cell RNA spiked in. In the paper's terms, the cell subset or site label means: FACS-sorted CD8+CD4-CCR7+CD45RA+ naive T cells. This sequence uses TRBV4-1 and TRBJ2-7; the D gene assignment is ambiguous. The receptor comes from a human donor in good health. Some libraries in this study had Jurkat cell RNA spiked in. The DNA sequence reads TGCGCCAGCAGCCCCGGTTCTACCAGCTCCTACGAGCAGTACTTC. Its coded protein is CASSPGSTSSYEQYF.